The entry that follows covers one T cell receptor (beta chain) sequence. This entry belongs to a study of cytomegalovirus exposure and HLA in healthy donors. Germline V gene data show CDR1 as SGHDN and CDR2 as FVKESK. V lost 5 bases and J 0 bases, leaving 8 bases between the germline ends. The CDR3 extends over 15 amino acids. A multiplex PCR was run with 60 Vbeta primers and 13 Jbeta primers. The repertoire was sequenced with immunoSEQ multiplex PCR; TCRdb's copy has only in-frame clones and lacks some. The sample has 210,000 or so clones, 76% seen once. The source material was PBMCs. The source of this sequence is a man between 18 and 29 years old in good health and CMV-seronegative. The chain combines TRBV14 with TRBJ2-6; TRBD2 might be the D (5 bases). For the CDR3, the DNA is TGTGCCAGCAGCTGGACTGGCTCTGGGGCCAACGTCCTGACTTTC. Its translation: CASSWTGSGANVLTF.